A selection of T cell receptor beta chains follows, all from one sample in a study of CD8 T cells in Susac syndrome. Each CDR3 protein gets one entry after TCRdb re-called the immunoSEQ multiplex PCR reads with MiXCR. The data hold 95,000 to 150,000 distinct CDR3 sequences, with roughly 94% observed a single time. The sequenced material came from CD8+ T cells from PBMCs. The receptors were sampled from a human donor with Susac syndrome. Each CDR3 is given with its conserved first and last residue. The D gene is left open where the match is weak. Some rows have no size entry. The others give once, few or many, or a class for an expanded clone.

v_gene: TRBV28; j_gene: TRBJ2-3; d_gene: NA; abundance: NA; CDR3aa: CASSFSTDTQYF; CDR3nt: TGTGCCAGCAGTTTTAGCACAGATACGCAGTATTTT
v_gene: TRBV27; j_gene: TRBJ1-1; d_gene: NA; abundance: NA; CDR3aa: CASSWSVATVNTEAFF; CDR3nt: TGTGCCAGCAGTTGGTCCGTAGCTACAGTGAACACTGAAGCTTTCTTT
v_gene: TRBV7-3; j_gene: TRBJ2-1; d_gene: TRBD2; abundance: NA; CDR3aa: CASSLRLAGGTYNEQFF; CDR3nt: TGTGCCAGCAGCTTAAGGCTAGCGGGGGGGACCTACAATGAGCAGTTCTTC
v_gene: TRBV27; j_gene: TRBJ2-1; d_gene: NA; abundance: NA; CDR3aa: CASSLWLARHNEQFF; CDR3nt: TGTGCCAGCAGTTTATGGCTAGCGCGGCACAATGAGCAGTTCTTC
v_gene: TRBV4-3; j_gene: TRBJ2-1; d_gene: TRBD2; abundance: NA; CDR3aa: CASSQDWGLRGGFPLNEQFF; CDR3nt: TGCGCCAGCAGCCAAGATTGGGGTTTGCGGGGGGGTTTCCCTCTCAATGAGCAGTTCTTC
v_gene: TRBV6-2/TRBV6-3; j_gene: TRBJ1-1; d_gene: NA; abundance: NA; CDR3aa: CASSYSMWESNTEAFF; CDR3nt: TGTGCCAGCAGTTACTCGATGTGGGAATCTAACACTGAAGCTTTCTTT
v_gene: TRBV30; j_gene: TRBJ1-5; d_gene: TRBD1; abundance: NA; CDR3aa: CAWSLTGDDQPQHF; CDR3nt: TGTGCCTGGAGTTTGACAGGGGACGATCAGCCCCAGCATTTT
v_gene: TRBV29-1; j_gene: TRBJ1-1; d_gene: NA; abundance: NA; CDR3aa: CSVADAEAFF; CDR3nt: TGCAGCGTCGCAGATGCTGAAGCTTTCTTT
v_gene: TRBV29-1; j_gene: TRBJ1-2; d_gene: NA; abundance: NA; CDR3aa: CSVDGEQYGYTF; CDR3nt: TGCAGCGTTGACGGGGAGCAGTATGGCTACACCTTC
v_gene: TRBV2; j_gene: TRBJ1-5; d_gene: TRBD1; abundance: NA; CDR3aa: CASSEGQGQGAGQPQHF; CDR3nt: TGTGCCAGCAGTGAGGGCCAGGGACAGGGGGCAGGTCAGCCCCAGCATTTT
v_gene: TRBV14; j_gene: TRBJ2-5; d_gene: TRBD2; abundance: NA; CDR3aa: CASSSGSGGLMETQYF; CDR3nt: TGTGCCAGCAGCTCCGGCAGCGGGGGGCTCATGGAGACCCAGTACTTC
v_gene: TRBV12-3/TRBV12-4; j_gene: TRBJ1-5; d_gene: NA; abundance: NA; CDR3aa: CASTLGGEGQPQHF; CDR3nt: TGTGCCAGCACCCTCGGGGGGGAGGGCCAGCCCCAGCATTTT
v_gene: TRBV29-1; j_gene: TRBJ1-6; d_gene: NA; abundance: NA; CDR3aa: CSARSSGGSPLHF; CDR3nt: TGCAGCGCGCGTTCGTCGGGGGGATCACCCCTCCACTTT
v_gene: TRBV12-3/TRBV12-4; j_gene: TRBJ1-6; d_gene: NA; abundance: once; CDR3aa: CASSSRGYNSPLHF; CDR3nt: TGTGCCAGCAGTTCCCGGGGATATAATTCACCCCTCCACTTT
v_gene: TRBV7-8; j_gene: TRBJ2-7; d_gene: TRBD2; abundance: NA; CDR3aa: CASSLAGLAGTYEQYF; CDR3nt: TGTGCCAGCAGCCTAGCGGGACTAGCGGGGACCTACGAGCAGTACTTC
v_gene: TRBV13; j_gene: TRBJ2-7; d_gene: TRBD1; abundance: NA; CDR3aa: CASSIQGTSYEQYF; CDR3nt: TGTGCCAGCAGCATACAGGGGACCTCCTACGAGCAGTACTTC
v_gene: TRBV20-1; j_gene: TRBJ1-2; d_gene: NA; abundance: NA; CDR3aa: CSASTDRNYGYTF; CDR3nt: TGCAGTGCTAGCACAGACCGTAACTATGGCTACACCTTC
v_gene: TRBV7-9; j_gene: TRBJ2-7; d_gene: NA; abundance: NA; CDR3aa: CASSSFQSYEQYF; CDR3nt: TGTGCCAGCAGTTCGTTCCAATCCTACGAGCAGTACTTC